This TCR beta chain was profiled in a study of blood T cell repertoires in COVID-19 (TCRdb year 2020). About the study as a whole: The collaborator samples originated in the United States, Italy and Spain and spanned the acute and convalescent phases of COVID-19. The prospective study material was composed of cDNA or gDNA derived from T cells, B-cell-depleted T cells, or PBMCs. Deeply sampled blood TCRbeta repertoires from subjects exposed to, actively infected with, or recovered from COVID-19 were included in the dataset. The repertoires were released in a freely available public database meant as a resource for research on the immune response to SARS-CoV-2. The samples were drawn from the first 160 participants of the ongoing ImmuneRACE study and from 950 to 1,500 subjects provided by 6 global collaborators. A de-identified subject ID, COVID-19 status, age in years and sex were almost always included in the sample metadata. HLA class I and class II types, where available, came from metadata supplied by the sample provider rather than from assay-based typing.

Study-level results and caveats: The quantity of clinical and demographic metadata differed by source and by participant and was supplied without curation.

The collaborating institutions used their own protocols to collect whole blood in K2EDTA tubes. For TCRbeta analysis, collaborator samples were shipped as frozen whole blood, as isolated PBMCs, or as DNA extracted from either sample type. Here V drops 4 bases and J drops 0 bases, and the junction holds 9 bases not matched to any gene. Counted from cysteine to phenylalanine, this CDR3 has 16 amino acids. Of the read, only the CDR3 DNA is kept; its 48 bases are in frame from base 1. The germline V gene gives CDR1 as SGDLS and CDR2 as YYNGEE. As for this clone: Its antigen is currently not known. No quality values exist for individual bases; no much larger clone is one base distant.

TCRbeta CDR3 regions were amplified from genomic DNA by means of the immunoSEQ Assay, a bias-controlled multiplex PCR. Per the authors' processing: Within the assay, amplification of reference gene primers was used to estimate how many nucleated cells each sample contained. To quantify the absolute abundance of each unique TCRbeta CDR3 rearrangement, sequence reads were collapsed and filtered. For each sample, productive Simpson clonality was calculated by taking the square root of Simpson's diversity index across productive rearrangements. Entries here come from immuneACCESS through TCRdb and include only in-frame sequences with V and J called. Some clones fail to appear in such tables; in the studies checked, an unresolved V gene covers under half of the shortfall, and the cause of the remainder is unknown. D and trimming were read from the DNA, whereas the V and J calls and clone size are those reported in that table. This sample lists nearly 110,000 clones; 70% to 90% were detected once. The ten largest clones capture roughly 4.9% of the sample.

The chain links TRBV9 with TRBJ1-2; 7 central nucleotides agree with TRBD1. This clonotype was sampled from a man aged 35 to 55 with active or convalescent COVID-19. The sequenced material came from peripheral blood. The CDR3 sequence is CASSLGGSQPNYGYTF. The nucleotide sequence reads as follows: TGTGCCAGCAGCCTAGGGGGCAGCCAGCCTAACTATGGCTACACCTTC.